These 3 T cell receptor beta chains came from one sample sequenced in a study of immune heterogeneity within non-small cell lung tumors. Template was bulk tumor genomic DNA, 550 to 650 ng per sample. Several biopsies were collected from each primary tumor during surgery. They were spaced as far apart as possible within the tumor mass. Their non-small cell lung cancer was newly diagnosed and untreated, and the patients underwent curative surgery. Multiplex PCR relied on 32 V and 13 J primers to amplify TCR beta CDR3. TCRdb reprocessed the multiplex PCR reads with MiXCR, giving one entry per CDR3 protein. The sample shows 10,000 to 13,000 distinct CDR3 sequences, just under 30% of them seen only once. The sequencing sample was made of lung tumor tissue. Receptor source: a woman in her fifties or sixties with non-small cell lung cancer.

J is TRBJ1-3 and V is TRBV5-1, with D uncertain. CDR1 is SGHRS and CDR2 is YFSETQ in the germline V gene. Trimming pared 2 bases from V and 6 bases from J, leaving 3 bases between. The CDR3 is 11 amino acids. Here the CDR3 reads CASSFVNTIYF. The CDR3, as DNA: TGCGCCAGCAGCTTTGTAAACACCATATATTTT.

This clonotype has only a few counts. The rearrangement joins TRBV20-1 to TRBJ1-5; weak D call: TRBD1 (5 bases). The V and J ends lost 0 bases and 5 bases respectively, with 11 bases between them. The CDR3 has 14 residues. Germline CDR1 DFQATT, CDR2 SNEGSKA (reference sequence). CDR3 DNA sequence: TGCAGTGCTAGAGATCAAGGGGCCCATCAGCCCCAGCATTTT. Translating it yields CSARDQGAHQPQHF.

The sample holds a few counts of this clonotype. One end of the junction varies from germline; a read error may be responsible. The rearrangement links TRBV28 to TRBJ2-3; the D is unclear. This CDR3 comprises 14 residues. Germline-derived CDR1 and CDR2 are MDHEN and SYDVKM. The CDR3 sequence is CVSTNERITDTQYF. As DNA, the CDR3 is TGTGTCAGCACCAATGAACGGATCACAGATACGCAGTATTTT.